Below, one T cell receptor beta chain is given with its context. This CDR3 is 15 amino acids long. The V gene end was trimmed by 2 bases and the J gene end by 6 bases; junction bases not matched to a gene: 4. Germline V lookup: CDR1 SGHRS, CDR2 YFSETQ. The entry originates in a study of blood T cell repertoires in COVID-19. Study-wide context: Sites across the United States, Italy and Spain contributed samples from acute and convalescent COVID-19. T cells, B-cell-depleted T cells, or PBMCs provided the cDNA or gDNA that served as material.

Source study methods: Cell counts per sample came from amplifying reference gene primers. Data came from immunoSEQ multiplex PCR; TCRdb stores just in-frame clones and leaves some out. V and J calls plus clone size are reproduced from that table; the DNA served to infer D and trimming. The sample has 80,000 to 100,000 clones, more than 65% seen once. The receptor was isolated from a man aged 60 to 75 with acute or convalescent COVID-19. The sequencing sample was made of peripheral blood. This chain links TRBV5-1 with TRBJ2-2; 10 bases are shared with TRBD1. The CDR3 is CASSLGQGVAGELFF. Written as DNA, the CDR3 is TGCGCCAGCAGCTTAGGACAGGGGGTAGCCGGGGAGCTGTTTTTT.